This is a list of T cell receptor beta chains from one sample in a study of human T cells and chemical hapten exposure. MiXCR, applied by TCRdb to the RACE reads, yields one record per CDR3 protein. The repertoire holds under 100,000 distinct CDR3 sequences, approximately 10% seen once, with under 2.5% in the top ten. This material consisted of whole blood, taken in connection with sensitization to the hapten diphenylcyclopropenone (DPC). The receptor source for this set is a woman aged 30 to 39 with alopecia areata. Some clones in this sample may be carry-over from other donors' samples. The conserved cysteine and the conserved F or W are not part of the CDR3 here.

V: TRBV12-3/TRBV12-4
J: TRBJ2-7
CDR3: ASSFGITYEQY

V: TRBV4-3
J: TRBJ2-7
CDR3: ASSQDYRGLTYEQY

V: TRBV9
J: TRBJ2-1
CDR3: ASSVTSYNEQF

V: TRBV20-1
J: TRBJ2-1
CDR3: SAEIGTDFNNEQF

V: TRBV28
J: TRBJ1-2
CDR3: AGGPTGQEYGYT

V: TRBV4-3
J: TRBJ2-7
CDR3: ASSQDYGQSEQY

V: TRBV6-2/TRBV6-3
J: TRBJ2-1
CDR3: ASSPIGTNEQF

V: TRBV6-6
J: TRBJ2-1
CDR3: ASGLSGRRNNEQF

V: TRBV10-1
J: TRBJ2-3
CDR3: ATQDRLSTDTQY

V: TRBV30
J: TRBJ1-5
CDR3: AWSGGASGGQPQH